The following is a TCR beta chain sequence with its context. Its antigen remains unidentified. This sample was included in a study of OX40 agonist ivuxolimab in advanced cancers. As for the study in general: Ivuxolimab doses were 0.01, 0.1, 0.3, 1.5, 3 or 10 mg/kg every 2 weeks. Enrolled patients in dose escalation had cancers that were hepatocellular carcinoma, melanoma, renal cell or head and neck cancer. The study's findings and limits: Clones of CD4+ and CD8+ blood T cells grew by week 6 at doses of 0.1 to 3.0 mg/kg.

Repertoires were generated with immunoSEQ multiplex PCR, while TCRdb's copy carries only in-frame clones and drops some. Among tens of thousands of clones listed, 88% were seen once. With autoimmune disease history or systemic immunosuppression, patients were excluded. This clonotype was sampled from an adult with an advanced solid tumor such as melanoma, head and neck, liver or kidney cancer. The source material was CD4+ or CD8+ T cells sorted from blood, sampled in a trial of the OX40 agonist ivuxolimab.

The CDR3 bases are TGTGCCAGCAGCTTGGCGGGGCGAGGGGCTGAGCAGTTCTTC. Protein sequence: CASSLAGRGAEQFF. The chain uses TRBV5-8 and TRBJ2-1, with D perhaps given as TRBD1 or TRBD2 (5 bases each). The germline CDR1 and CDR2 sequences are SGHTS and YDEGEE. V was shortened by 0 bases and J by 9 bases, with 13 bases between the two germline ends. This CDR3 is built from 14 residues.